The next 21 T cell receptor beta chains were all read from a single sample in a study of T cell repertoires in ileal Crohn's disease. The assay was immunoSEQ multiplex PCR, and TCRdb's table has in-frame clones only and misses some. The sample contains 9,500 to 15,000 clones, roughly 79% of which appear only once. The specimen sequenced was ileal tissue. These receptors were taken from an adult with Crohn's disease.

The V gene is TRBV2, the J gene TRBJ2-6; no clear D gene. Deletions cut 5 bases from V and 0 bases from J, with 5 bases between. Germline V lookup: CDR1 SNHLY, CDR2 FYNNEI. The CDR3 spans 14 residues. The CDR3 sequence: CASSPLSGANVLTF. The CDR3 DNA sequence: TGTGCCAGCAGTCCCCTCTCTGGGGCCAACGTCCTGACTTTC.

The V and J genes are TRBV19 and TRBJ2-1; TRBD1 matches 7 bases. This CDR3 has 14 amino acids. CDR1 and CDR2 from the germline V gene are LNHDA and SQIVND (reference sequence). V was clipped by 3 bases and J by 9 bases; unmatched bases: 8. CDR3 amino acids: CASSMGRGKGEQFF. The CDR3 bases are TGTGCCAGTAGTATGGGCAGGGGGAAGGGTGAGCAGTTCTTC.

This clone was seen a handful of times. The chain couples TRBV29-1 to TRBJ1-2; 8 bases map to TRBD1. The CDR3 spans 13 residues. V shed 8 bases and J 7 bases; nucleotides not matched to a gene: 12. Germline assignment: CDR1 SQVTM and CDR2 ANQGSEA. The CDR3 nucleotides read TGCAGCACCAGACAGGGGAGGGTAGGTGGCTACACCTTC. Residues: CSTRQGRVGGYTF.

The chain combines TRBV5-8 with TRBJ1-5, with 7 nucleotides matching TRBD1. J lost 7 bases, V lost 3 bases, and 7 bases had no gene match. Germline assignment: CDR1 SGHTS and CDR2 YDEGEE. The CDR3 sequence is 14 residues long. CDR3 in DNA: TGTGCCAGCAGCTCCAAGACAGGGCAGCAGCCCCAGCATTTT. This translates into CASSSKTGQQPQHF.

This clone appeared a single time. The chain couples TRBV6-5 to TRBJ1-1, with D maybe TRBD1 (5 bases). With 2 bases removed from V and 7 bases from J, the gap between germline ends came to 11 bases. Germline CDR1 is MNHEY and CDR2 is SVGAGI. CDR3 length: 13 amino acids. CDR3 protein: CASSYGAGLEAFF. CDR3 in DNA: TGTGCCAGCAGTTACGGTGCGGGACTTGAAGCTTTCTTT.

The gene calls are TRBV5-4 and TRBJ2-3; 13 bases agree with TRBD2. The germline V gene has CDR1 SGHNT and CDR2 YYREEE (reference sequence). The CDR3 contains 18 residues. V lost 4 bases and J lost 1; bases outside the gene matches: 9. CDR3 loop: CASSQPTSGGVGTDTQYF. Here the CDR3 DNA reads TGTGCCAGCAGCCAACCTACTAGCGGGGGGGTGGGCACAGATACGCAGTATTTT.

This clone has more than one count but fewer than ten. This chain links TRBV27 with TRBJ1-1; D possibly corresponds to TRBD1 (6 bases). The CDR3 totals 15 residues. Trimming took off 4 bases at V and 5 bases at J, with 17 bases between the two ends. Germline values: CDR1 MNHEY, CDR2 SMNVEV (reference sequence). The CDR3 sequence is CASSSPGQMRTEAFF. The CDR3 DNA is TGTGCCAGCAGTTCTCCGGGACAAATGAGGACTGAAGCTTTCTTT.

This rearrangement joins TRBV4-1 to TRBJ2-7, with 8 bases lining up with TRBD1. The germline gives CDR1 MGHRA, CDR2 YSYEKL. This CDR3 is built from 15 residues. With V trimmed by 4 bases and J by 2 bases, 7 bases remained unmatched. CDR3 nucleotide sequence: TGCGCCAGCAGCCTGACCGGGACAGGAACCTACGAGCAGTACTTC. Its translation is CASSLTGTGTYEQYF.

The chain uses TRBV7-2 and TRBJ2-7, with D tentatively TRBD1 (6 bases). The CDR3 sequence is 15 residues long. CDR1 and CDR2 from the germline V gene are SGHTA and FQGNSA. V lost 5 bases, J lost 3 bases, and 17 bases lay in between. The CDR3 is CASSPRGTQSYEQYF. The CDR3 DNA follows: TGTGCCAGCAGCCCAAGGGGGACCCAAAGCTACGAGCAGTACTTC.

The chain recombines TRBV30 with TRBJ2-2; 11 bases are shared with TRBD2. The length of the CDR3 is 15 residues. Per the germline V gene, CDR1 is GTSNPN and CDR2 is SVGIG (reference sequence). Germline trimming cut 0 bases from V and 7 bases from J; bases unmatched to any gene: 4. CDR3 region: CAWSVLAGVGGELFF. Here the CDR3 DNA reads TGTGCCTGGAGTGTACTAGCGGGGGTAGGCGGGGAGCTGTTTTTT.

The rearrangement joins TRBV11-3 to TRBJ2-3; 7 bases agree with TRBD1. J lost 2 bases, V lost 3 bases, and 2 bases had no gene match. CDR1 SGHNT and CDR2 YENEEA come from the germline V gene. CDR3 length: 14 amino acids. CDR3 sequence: CASSLTGYTDTQYF. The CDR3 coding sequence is TGTGCCAGCAGCTTGACAGGGTACACAGATACGCAGTATTTT.

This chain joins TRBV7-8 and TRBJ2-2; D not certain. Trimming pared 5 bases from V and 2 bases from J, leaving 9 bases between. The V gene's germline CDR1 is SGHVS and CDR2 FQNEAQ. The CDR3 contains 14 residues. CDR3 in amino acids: CASSADPNTGELFF. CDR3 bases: TGTGCCAGCAGCGCAGATCCTAACACCGGGGAGCTGTTTTTT.

The CDR3 region is CASSLVGDNTGELFF. DNA for the CDR3: TGTGCCAGCAGCTTAGTGGGCGATAACACCGGGGAGCTGTTTTTT. The gene calls are TRBV7-9 and TRBJ2-2; D unclear. CDR1 is SEHNR, CDR2 FQNEAQ, per germline (reference sequence). This CDR3 has 15 amino acids. With 1 base removed from V and 2 bases from J, the gap between germline ends came to 8 bases. Based on the CDR3 plus reference TRBV7-9 and TRBJ2-2, the full variable domain is DTGVSQNPRHKITKRGQNVTFRCDPISEHNRLYWYRQTLGQGPEFLTYFQNEAQLEKSRLLSDRFSAERPKGSFSTLEIQRTEQGDSAMYLCASSLVGDNTGELFFGEGSRLTVL.

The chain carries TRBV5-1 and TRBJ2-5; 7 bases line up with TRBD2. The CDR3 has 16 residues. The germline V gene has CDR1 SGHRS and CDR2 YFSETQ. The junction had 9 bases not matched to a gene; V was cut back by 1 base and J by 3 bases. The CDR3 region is CASSLFRTGGKETQYF. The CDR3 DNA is TGCGCCAGCAGCTTGTTCCGAACGGGGGGAAAAGAGACCCAGTACTTC. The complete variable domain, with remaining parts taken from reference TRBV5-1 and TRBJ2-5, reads KAGVTQTPRYLIKTRGQQVTLSCSPISGHRSVSWYQQTPGQGLQFLFEYFSETQRNKGNFPGRFSGRQFSNSRSEMNVSTLELGDSALYLCASSLFRTGGKETQYFGPGTRLLVL.

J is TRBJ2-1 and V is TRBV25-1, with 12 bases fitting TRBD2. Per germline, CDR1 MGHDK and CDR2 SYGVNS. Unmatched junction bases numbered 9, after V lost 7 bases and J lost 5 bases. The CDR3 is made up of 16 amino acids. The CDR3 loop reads CASTRGTSGLDNEQFF. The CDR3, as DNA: TGTGCCAGCACCAGGGGGACTAGCGGGTTAGACAATGAGCAGTTCTTC.

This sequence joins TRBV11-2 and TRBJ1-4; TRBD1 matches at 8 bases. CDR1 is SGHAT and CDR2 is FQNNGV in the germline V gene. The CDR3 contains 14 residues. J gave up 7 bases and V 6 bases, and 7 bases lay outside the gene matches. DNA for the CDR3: TGTGCCAGCAGTCCCCAGGGGGCTAGTGAAAAACTGTTTTTT. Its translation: CASSPQGASEKLFF.

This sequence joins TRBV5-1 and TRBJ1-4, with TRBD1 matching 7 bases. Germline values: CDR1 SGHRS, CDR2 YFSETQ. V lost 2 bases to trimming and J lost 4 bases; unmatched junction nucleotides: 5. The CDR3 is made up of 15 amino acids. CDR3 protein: CASSFQGVINEKLFF. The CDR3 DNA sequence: TGCGCCAGCAGCTTTCAGGGGGTCATTAATGAAAAACTGTTTTTT.

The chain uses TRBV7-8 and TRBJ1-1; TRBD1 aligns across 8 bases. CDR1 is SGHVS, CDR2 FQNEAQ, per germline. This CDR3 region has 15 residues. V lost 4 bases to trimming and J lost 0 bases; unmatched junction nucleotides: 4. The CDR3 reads CASSYETGVNTEAFF. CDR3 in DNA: TGTGCCAGCAGCTACGAGACAGGGGTGAACACTGAAGCTTTCTTT.

CDR3 sequence reads: CASSLDTGELFF. In DNA form, the CDR3 reads TGTGCCAGCAGCCTAGACACCGGGGAGCTGTTTTTT. The chain is built from TRBV4-2 and TRBJ2-2; no clear D gene. Germline assignment: CDR1 LGHNA and CDR2 YNFKEQ. The CDR3 totals 12 residues. V lost 4 bases and J 3 bases, leaving 3 bases between the germline ends.

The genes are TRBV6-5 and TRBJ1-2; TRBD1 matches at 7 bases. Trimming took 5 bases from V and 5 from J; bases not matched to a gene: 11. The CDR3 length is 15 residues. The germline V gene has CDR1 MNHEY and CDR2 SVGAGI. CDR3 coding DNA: TGTGCCAGCAGTCAACTCCGACAGGGTAGTTATGGCTACACCTTC. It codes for CASSQLRQGSYGYTF.

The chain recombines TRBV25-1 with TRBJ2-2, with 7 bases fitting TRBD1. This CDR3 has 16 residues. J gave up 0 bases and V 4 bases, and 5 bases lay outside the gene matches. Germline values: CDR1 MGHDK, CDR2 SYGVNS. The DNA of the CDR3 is TGTGCCAGCAGTGCCCGGGACAGACCGAACACCGGGGAGCTGTTTTTT. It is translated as CASSARDRPNTGELFF.